These 11 T cell receptor beta chains share one sample of origin, sequenced in a study of T cell responses to AZD1222 COVID-19 vaccine. The protocol was immunoSEQ multiplex PCR, while the TCRdb copy is restricted to in-frame clones and leaves out a portion. The table has 100,000 or so clones, roughly nine tenths seen once. The sequences come from peripheral blood, collected 28 days after the second AZD1222 dose. Source of these receptors: an adult who received the AZD1222 COVID-19 vaccine.

The chain joins TRBV14 to TRBJ2-5; D is unresolved. Per germline, CDR1 SGHDN and CDR2 FVKESK. V was trimmed by 1 base and J by 5 bases, leaving 14 bases between them. This CDR3 has 15 residues. As DNA, the CDR3 is TGTGCCAGCAGCCAAGGGCAGAGGCTTCTCGAGACCCAGTACTTC. This sequence encodes CASSQGQRLLETQYF. Complete variable domain (other parts from reference TRBV14 and TRBJ2-5): EAGVTQFPSHSVIEKGQTVTLRCDPISGHDNLYWYRRVMGKEIKFLLHFVKESKQDESGMPNNRFLAERTGGTYSTLKVQPAELEDSGVYFCASSQGQRLLETQYFGPGTRLLVL.

The chain recombines TRBV28 with TRBJ2-3; D might be TRBD1 or TRBD2, each matching 5 bases. Germline values: CDR1 MDHEN, CDR2 SYDVKM. The CDR3 length is 14 residues. V dropped 2 bases and J dropped 2 bases, with 8 bases sitting between them. CDR3 protein: CASSLGTDTDTQYF. In DNA, the CDR3 is TGTGCCAGCAGTTTAGGGACGGACACAGATACGCAGTATTTT.

In the case of this clone: Other DNA sequences in this specimen translate into the identical CDR3. This chain connects TRBV28 to TRBJ2-3, with a tentative D call TRBD1 (5 bases). The CDR3 consists of 14 residues. CDR1 is MDHEN and CDR2 is SYDVKM in the germline V gene. Trimming shortened V by 3 bases and J by 3 bases, and 10 bases separated the two germline ends. The CDR3 coding sequence is TGTGCCAGCAGTTTTGTAGCAGGGACAGATACGCAGTATTTT. The encoded protein is CASSFVAGTDTQYF.

V is TRBV7-2 and J is TRBJ2-1; weak D call: TRBD2 (6 bases). Deletions cut 5 bases from V and 3 bases from J, with 14 bases between. CDR1 is SGHTA and CDR2 is FQGNSA in the germline V gene. The CDR3 runs 15 residues. In nucleotides, the CDR3 is TGTGCCAGCAGCCGCGGACTATCTGGCTACAATGAGCAGTTCTTC. Its translation is CASSRGLSGYNEQFF.

V and J are TRBV23-1 and TRBJ1-2, with TRBD1 matching 7 bases. TRBV23-1 belongs to the ORF category, with a function that is uncertain. Trimming removed 3 bases from V and 5 bases from J; junction bases left unmatched: 9. CDR3 length: 15 amino acids. The CDR3 protein is CASSHYKDRYYGYTF. In DNA form, the CDR3 reads TGCGCCAGCAGTCATTATAAGGACAGGTATTATGGCTACACCTTC.

The chain couples TRBV2 to TRBJ2-1; D is undetermined. CDR3 size: 14 residues. Per the germline V gene, CDR1 is SNHLY and CDR2 is FYNNEI. Trimming stripped 6 bases from V and 5 bases from J, with 14 bases between. In DNA, the CDR3 is TGTGCCAGCAGCGGAAGTCTAGTCAACAATGAGCAGTTCTTC. Its protein is CASSGSLVNNEQFF.

The J gene is TRBJ1-3, the V gene TRBV6-5, with D hard to call. CDR3 length equals 12 residues. V lost 8 bases to trimming and J lost 7 bases, with 12 bases between them. Per germline, CDR1 MNHEY and CDR2 SVGAGI. The chain's CDR3 is CASGLVGNTIYF. CDR3 sequence (DNA): TGTGCCAGCGGTCTCGTCGGGAACACCATATATTTT.

The gene calls are TRBV7-9 and TRBJ1-1; the D gene is possibly TRBD1 (6 bases). The CDR3 consists of 14 residues. The germline V gene has CDR1 SEHNR and CDR2 FQNEAQ (reference sequence). The V and J ends lost 7 bases and 4 bases respectively, with 16 bases between them. The CDR3 nucleotides read TGTGCCAGCACCCCCGGGGGGGCGGGCACTGAAGCTTTCTTT. Protein product: CASTPGGAGTEAFF. Combining the CDR3 with reference TRBV7-9 and TRBJ1-1 gives the whole variable domain DTGVSQNPRHKITKRGQNVTFRCDPISEHNRLYWYRQTLGQGPEFLTYFQNEAQLEKSRLLSDRFSAERPKGSFSTLEIQRTEQGDSAMYLCASTPGGAGTEAFFGQGTRLTVV.

The rearrangement uses TRBV6-2 or TRBV6-3 and TRBJ1-5; the D gene is possibly TRBD1 (5 bases). The CDR3 is 15 amino acids. Trimming left V 0 bases short and J 5 bases short, with 11 bases between. Germline CDR1 reads MNHEY; CDR2 reads SVGEGT. CDR3 coding DNA: TGTGCCAGCAGTTACTCGGGGCAGCTACATCAGCCCCAGCATTTT. Residues: CASSYSGQLHQPQHF.

V is TRBV4-1 and J is TRBJ1-1; 7 bases align to TRBD1. The CDR3 length is 15 residues. J lost 0 bases, V lost 4 bases, and 5 bases had no gene match. The germline V gene encodes CDR1 MGHRA and CDR2 YSYEKL. In DNA form, the CDR3 reads TGCGCCAGCAGCCCTCCGGGACAGCTGAACACTGAAGCTTTCTTT. Amino acids: CASSPPGQLNTEAFF.

This rearrangement joins TRBV19 to TRBJ2-7, with 7 bases lining up with TRBD1. Germline assignment: CDR1 LNHDA and CDR2 SQIVND (reference sequence). The V segment lost 1 base and the J segment 2 bases; nucleotides outside the gene matches: 2. The CDR3 is 14 residues long. The DNA of the CDR3 is TGTGCCAGTAGTATAGGTGGGACAGCCTACGAGCAGTACTTC. Its translation: CASSIGGTAYEQYF.